This is a list of T cell receptor beta chains from one sample in a study of CD4 and CD8 cells across lung adenocarcinoma regions. TCRdb reanalysed the PCR reads using MiXCR and keeps one entry per CDR3 protein. Among around 6,800 distinct CDR3 sequences, approximately 49% were seen once, and the ten largest hold around 43%. What was sequenced was CD8+ T cells from the center of a lung tumor. The receptor source for this set is a male donor with lung adenocarcinoma. The CD4 and CD8 labels of this study may be unreliable. The CDR3 runs from the conserved cysteine through the conserved F or W. D genes are given only for firm matches. Part of the rows lack a size; the others show once, few, many or a class for expanded clones.

d_gene,v_gene,j_gene,abundance,CDR3nt,CDR3aa
.,TRBV7-2,TRBJ1-1,many,TGTGCCAGCAGCTTAGTCCCCCCCGGGACACAGAACACTGAAGCTTTCTTT,CASSLVPPGTQNTEAFF
TRBD2,TRBV27,TRBJ2-1,medium-sized,TGTGCCAGCAGCTTACTCGGGGGGTACAATGAGCAGTTCTTC,CASSLLGGYNEQFF
TRBD1,TRBV25-1,TRBJ2-3,.,TGTGCCAGCACGAGGCAGGGGGCGTACGAGCAGTACTTT,CASTRQGAYEQYF
.,TRBV6-1,TRBJ2-3,.,TGTGCCAGCAGTGAACTCGGGACGGGGCGGAGAGCCAAAGATACGCAGTACTTT,CASSELGTGRRAKDTQYF
.,TRBV5-4,TRBJ2-5,.,TGTGCCAGCGGGTTGGCCCCTCGCGGCCAAGAGAACCAGTACTTC,CASGLAPRGQENQYF
.,TRBV10-1,TRBJ2-3,few,TGCGCCAGCAGTGAAGGGACACCCGAAGATACGCAGTATTTT,CASSEGTPEDTQYF
.,TRBV7-2,TRBJ1-2,.,TGTGCCAGCAGCGTAGGCCAGGGTTATGGCTACACCTTC,CASSVGQGYGYTF
.,TRBV3-1,TRBJ2-3,once,TGTGCCAGCAGCCAAGATTCAACACCCGGAACGACAGATACGCAGTATTTT,CASSQDSTPGTTDTQYF
.,TRBV25-1,TRBJ2-6,many,TGTGCCAGCAGTGACGGGGGCGCGAGGGGGGCCAACGTCCTGACTTTC,CASSDGGARGANVLTF
.,TRBV27,TRBJ2-3,.,TGTGCCAGCAGTTCCCGGGGGGCGGGAGCCAAAAATACGCAGTATTTC,CASSSRGAGAKNTQYF
TRBD1,TRBV20-1,TRBJ1-2,.,TGCAGTGCTCCTCCCCAGGGGGCGAACTATGGCTACACCTTC,CSAPPQGANYGYTF
.,TRBV4-1,TRBJ1-4,few,TGCGCCAGCAGCCACGACTCCTCAACTAATGAAAAACTGTTTTTT,CASSHDSSTNEKLFF
.,TRBV12-3/TRBV12-4,TRBJ2-1,medium-sized,TGTGCCAGCAGTTTCGGGACTCCCCCGGGGAATGAGCAGTTCTTC,CASSFGTPPGNEQFF
.,TRBV27,TRBJ2-5,.,TGTGCCAGCAGGGCACGACTGGGCGGAGGCACAGATACCCAGTACTTC,CASRARLGGGTDTQYF
.,TRBV14,TRBJ2-3,.,TGTGCCAGCAGCCCAAGGGTGGTCACAGATACGCAGTATTTT,CASSPRVVTDTQYF
TRBD2,TRBV12-5,TRBJ2-3,.,TGTGCTAGTGGTTTGGTTGGTAGCGGGACAAGGACAGATACGCAGTATTTT,CASGLVGSGTRTDTQYF
TRBD2,TRBV10-3,TRBJ2-3,once,TGTGCCATGGCCGGGACTGGCGTGAGCGGGGATGAGCAGTACTTT,CAMAGTGVSGDEQYF